Reported below is one T cell receptor (beta chain). This clonotype came up a few times. The antigen it recognizes is unknown. No much larger clonotype is one base removed from it; base qualities were not supplied. The receptor library was made with RT-PCR. Sequencing used a NextSeq 550. Using fastp at Q25 and MiXCR, TCRdb reprocessed the public reads and kept productive beta chains. A single entry per CDR3 protein holds the most common genes and DNA from its merged rows. The sample table shows roughly 880,000 distinct CDR3 sequences, and roughly 17% are seen once. Of the sample, around 5.5% falls within the top ten clones. The data belong to a study of patients and donors after allogeneic stem cell transplantation (TCRdb year 2020). CDR1 MGHDK and CDR2 SYGVNS are derived from the germline V gene. V is pared back by 7 bases and J by 5 bases, with 18 bases lying between the germline termini. From the cysteine through the phenylalanine, the CDR3 covers 15 amino acids. The entry retains the CDR3 DNA only, 45 bases that are in frame from base 1.

The rearrangement joined TRBV25-1 to TRBJ1-5, with the D gene not clear enough to name. This receptor was taken from a human donor who was either an allogeneic HSCT recipient or a stem cell or donor lymphocyte infusion donor (not recorded which). It is not recorded whose cells these are; they may come from a transplant donor. Sequencing was performed on blood, either unsorted or a sorted T cell fraction (not recorded which). The sequence in DNA is TGTGCCAGCACCCCTGGCAGCGAAAAACATCAGCCCCAGCATTTT. It specifies CASTPGSEKHQPQHF.